The entry that follows covers one TCR beta chain sequence. The data stem from a study of blood T cell repertoires in COVID-19. This table comes from immunoSEQ multiplex PCR, and its TCRdb copy is limited to in-frame clones, with some not included. The table includes under 350,000 clones, 90% detected once. The germline gives CDR1 KGHSH, CDR2 LQKENI. This CDR3 is built from 15 residues. The J segment lost 5 bases and the V segment lost 8 bases, leaving 13 bases of the junction unmatched. Sequencing input: peripheral blood. V gene TRBV18 combines with J gene TRBJ2-7, with 9 bases aligning to TRBD2. This sequence originates from a woman younger than 45 with COVID-19, enrolled during active disease. The CDR3 loop reads CASLSSGGRVHEQYF. The DNA of the CDR3 is TGTGCCAGCCTCTCTTCGGGCGGGAGGGTCCACGAGCAGTACTTC.